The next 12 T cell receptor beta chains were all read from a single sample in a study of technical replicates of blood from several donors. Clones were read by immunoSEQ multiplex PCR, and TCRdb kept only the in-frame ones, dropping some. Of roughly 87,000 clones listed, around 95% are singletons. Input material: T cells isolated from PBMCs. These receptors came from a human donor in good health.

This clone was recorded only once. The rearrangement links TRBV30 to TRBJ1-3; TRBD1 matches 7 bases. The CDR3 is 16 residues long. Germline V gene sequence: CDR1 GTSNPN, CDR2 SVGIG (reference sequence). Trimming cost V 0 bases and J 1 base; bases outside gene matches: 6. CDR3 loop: CAWSVQGISSGNTIYF. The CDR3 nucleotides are TGTGCCTGGAGTGTACAGGGGATAAGTTCTGGAAACACCATATATTTT. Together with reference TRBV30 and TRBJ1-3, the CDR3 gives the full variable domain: SQTIHQWPATLVQPVGSPLSLECTVEGTSNPNLYWYRQAAGRGLQLLFYSVGIGQISSEVPQNLSASRPQDRQFILSSKKLLLSDSGFYLCAWSVQGISSGNTIYFGEGSWLTVV.

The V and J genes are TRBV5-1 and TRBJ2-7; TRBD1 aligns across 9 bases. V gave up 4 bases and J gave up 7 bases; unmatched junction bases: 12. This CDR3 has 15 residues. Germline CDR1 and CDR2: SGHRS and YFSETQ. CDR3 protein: CASSQGSGTGYEQYF. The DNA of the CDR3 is TGCGCCAGCAGCCAGGGATCCGGGACAGGGTATGAGCAGTACTTC.

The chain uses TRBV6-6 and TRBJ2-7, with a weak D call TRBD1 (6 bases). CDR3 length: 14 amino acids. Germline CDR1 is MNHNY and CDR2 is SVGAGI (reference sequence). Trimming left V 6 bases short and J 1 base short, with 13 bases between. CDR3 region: CASRGQLLSYEQYF. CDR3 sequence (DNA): TGTGCCAGCAGAGGACAGTTGCTTTCCTACGAGCAGTACTTC.

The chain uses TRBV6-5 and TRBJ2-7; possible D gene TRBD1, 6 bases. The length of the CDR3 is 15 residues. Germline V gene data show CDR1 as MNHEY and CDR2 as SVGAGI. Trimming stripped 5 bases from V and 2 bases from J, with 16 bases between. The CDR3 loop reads CASSRFRGPAYEQYF. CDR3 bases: TGTGCCAGCAGTCGCTTCAGGGGACCCGCCTACGAGCAGTACTTC.

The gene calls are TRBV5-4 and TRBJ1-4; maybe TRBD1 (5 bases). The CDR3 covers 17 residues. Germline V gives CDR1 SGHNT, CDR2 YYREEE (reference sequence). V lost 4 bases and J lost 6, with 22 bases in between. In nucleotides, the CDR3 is TGTGCCAGCAGCCCTAGTCGGGGGAGGGGTGCAGATGAAAAACTGTTTTTT. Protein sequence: CASSPSRGRGADEKLFF.

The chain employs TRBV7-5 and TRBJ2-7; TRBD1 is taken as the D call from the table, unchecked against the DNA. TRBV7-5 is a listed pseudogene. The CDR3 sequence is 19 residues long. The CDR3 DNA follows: TGTGTCAGAAGCTTAGGGAAAAAATCCCGGGACAGGGGGTTCTACGAGCAGTACTTC. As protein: CVRSLGKKSRDRGFYEQYF.

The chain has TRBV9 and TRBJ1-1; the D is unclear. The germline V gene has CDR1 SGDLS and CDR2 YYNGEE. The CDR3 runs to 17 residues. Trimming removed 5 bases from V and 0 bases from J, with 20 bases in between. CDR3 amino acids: CASSAEELWYMNTEAFF. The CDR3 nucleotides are TGTGCCAGCAGTGCCGAGGAACTGTGGTACATGAACACTGAAGCTTTCTTT.

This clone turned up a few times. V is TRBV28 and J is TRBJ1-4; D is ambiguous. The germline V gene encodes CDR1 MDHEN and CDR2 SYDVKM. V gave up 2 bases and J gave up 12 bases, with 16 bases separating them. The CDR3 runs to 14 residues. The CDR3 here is CASSLMIRESELFF. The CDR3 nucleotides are TGTGCCAGCAGTTTAATGATCCGGGAGTCGGAACTGTTTTTT. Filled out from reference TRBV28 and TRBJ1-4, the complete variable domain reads DVKVTQSSRYLVKRTGEKVFLECVQDMDHENMFWYRQDPGLGLRLIYFSYDVKMKEKGDIPEGYSVSREKKERFSLILESASTNQTSMYLCASSLMIRESELFFGSGTQLSVL.

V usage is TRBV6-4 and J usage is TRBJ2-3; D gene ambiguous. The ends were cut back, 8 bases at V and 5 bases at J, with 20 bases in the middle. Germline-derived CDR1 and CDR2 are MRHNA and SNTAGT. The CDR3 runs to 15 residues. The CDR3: CASGLNRMRRDTQYF. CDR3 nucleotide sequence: TGTGCCAGCGGCCTAAACCGAATGAGGCGAGATACGCAGTATTTT.

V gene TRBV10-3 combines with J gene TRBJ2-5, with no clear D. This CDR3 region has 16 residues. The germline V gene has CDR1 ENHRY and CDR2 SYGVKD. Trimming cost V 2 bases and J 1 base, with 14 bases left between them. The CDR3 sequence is CAISEGPPKRQETQYF. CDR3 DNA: TGTGCCATCAGTGAGGGGCCTCCCAAACGCCAAGAGACCCAGTACTTC.

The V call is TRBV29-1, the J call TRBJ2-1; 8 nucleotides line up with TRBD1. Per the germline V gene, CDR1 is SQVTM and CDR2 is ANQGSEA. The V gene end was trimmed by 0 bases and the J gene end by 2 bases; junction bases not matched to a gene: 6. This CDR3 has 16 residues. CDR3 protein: CSVEDWQGAAYNEQFF. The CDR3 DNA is TGCAGCGTTGAAGATTGGCAGGGGGCGGCCTACAATGAGCAGTTCTTC.

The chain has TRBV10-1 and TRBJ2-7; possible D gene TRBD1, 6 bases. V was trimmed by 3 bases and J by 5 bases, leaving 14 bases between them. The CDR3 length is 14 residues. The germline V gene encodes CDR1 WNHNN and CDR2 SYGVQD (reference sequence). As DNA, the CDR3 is TGCGCCAGCAGTGACGTGACAGGTCGCCACGAGCAGTACTTC. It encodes CASSDVTGRHEQYF.